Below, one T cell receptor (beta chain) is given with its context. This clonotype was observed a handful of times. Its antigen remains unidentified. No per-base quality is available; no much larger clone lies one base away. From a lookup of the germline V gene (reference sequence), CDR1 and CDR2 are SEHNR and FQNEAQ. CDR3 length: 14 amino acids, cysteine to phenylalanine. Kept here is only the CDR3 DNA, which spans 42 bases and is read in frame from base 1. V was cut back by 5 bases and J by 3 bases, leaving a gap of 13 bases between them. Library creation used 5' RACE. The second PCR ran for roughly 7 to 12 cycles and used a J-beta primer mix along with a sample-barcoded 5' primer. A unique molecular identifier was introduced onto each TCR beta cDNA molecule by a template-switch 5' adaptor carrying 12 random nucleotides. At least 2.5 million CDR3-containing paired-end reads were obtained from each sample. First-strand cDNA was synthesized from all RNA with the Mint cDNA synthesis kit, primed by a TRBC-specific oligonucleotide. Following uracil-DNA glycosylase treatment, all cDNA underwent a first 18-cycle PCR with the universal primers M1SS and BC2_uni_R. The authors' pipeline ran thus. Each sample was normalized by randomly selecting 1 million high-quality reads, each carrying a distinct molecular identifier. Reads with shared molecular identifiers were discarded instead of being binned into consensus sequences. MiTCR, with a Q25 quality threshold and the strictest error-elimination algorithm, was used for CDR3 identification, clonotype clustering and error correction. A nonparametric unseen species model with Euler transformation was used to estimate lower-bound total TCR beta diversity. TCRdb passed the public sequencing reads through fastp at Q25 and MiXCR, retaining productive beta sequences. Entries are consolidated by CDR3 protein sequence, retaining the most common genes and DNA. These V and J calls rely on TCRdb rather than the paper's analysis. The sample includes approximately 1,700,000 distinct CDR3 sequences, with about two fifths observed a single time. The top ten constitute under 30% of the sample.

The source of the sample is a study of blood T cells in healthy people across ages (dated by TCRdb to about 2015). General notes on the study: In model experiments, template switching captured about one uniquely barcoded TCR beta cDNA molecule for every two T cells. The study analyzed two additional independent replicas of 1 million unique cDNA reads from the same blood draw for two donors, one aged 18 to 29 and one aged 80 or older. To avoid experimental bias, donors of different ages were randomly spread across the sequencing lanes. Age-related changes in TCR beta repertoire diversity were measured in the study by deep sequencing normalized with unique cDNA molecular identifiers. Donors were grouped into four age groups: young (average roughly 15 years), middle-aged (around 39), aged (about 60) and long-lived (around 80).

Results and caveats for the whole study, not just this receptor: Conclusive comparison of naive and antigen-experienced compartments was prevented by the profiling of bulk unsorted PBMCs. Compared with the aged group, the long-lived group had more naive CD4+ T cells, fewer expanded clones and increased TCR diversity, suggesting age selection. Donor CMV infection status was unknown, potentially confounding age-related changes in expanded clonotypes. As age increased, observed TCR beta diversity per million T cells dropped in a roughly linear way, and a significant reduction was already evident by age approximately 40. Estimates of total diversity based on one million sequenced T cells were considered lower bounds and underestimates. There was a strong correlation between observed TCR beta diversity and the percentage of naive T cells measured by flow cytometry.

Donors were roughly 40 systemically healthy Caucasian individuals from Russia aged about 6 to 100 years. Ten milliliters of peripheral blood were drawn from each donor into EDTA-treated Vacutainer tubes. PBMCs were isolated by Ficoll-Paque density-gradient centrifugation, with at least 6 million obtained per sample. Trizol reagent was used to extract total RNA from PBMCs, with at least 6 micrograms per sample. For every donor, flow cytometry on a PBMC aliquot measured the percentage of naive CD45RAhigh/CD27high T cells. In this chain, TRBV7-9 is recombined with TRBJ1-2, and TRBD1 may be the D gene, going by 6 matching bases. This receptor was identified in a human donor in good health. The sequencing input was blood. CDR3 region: CASSPDRNDYGYTF. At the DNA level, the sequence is TGTGCCAGCAGCCCCGACAGGAACGACTATGGCTACACCTTC.